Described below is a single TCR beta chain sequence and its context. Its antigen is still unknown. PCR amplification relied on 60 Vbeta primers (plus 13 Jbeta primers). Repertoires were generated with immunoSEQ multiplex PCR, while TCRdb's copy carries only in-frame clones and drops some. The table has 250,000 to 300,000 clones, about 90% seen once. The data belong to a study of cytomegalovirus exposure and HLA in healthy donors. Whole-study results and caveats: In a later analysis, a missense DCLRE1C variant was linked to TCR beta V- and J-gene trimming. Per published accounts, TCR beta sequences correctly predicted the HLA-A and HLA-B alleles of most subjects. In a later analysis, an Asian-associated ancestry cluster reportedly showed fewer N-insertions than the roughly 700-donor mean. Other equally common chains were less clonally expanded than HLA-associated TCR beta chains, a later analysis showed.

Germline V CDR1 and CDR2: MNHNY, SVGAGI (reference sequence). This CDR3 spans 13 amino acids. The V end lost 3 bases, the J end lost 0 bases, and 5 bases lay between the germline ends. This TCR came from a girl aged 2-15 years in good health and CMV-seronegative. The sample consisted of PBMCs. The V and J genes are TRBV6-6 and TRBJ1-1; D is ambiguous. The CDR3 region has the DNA TGTGCCAGCAGTTATTTCGTGAACACTGAAGCTTTCTTT. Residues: CASSYFVNTEAFF.